This is a list of T cell receptor beta chains from one sample in a study of control samples from healthy donors and cancer patients. Some clones are missing from TCRdb's copy, which holds only in-frame ones; the method was immunoSEQ multiplex PCR. Its listing shows some 180,000 clones. Sequencing was carried out using blood. The receptors derive from a woman in her 30s in good health. CDR3s include the opening cysteine and the closing phenylalanine or tryptophan. Fields, in order: CDR3 protein, CDR3 DNA, D gene, J gene, V gene. A D gene is named only where the DNA matches it firmly.

cdr3_aa: CASSPGSNQPQHF
cdr3_nt: TGTGCCAGCAGCCCCGGGAGCAATCAGCCCCAGCATTTT
d_call: NA
j_call: TRBJ1-5
v_call: TRBV7-9

cdr3_aa: CASRPTTGAYEQYF
cdr3_nt: TGTGCCAGCAGACCTACGACAGGCGCCTACGAGCAGTACTTC
d_call: NA
j_call: TRBJ2-7
v_call: TRBV6-5

cdr3_aa: CASSTDPNTEAFF
cdr3_nt: TGCGCCAGCAGCACAGACCCGAACACTGAAGCTTTCTTT
d_call: NA
j_call: TRBJ1-1
v_call: TRBV5-1

cdr3_aa: CASSPGDRVNTEAFF
cdr3_nt: TGTGCCAGCAGTCCCGGAGACAGGGTGAACACTGAAGCTTTCTTT
d_call: TRBD1
j_call: TRBJ1-1
v_call: TRBV28

cdr3_aa: CASSFISRGQGEAFF
cdr3_nt: TGTGCCAGCAGCTTTATTTCGCGGGGGCAGGGTGAAGCTTTCTTT
d_call: NA
j_call: TRBJ1-1
v_call: TRBV5-4

cdr3_aa: CASSLARSRNTEAFF
cdr3_nt: TGCGCCAGCAGCTTGGCCAGGTCGAGGAACACTGAAGCTTTCTTT
d_call: NA
j_call: TRBJ1-1
v_call: TRBV5-1

cdr3_aa: CASSRNYPGQGLNYGYTF
cdr3_nt: TGTGCCAGCAGTCGAAACTACCCGGGACAGGGCCTTAACTATGGCTACACCTTC
d_call: TRBD1
j_call: TRBJ1-2
v_call: TRBV6-6

cdr3_aa: CAISESTSPLHF
cdr3_nt: TGTGCCATCAGTGAGTCGACTTCACCCCTCCACTTT
d_call: NA
j_call: TRBJ1-6
v_call: TRBV10-3

cdr3_aa: CASRGGPYRRGGNQPQHF
cdr3_nt: TGTGCCAGCAGGGGGGGACCATACAGGCGTGGGGGCAATCAGCCCCAGCATTTT
d_call: NA
j_call: TRBJ1-5
v_call: TRBV28

cdr3_aa: CASRDRGGQETQYF
cdr3_nt: TGTGCCAGCCGGGACAGGGGTGGCCAAGAGACCCAGTACTTC
d_call: TRBD1
j_call: TRBJ2-5
v_call: TRBV6-5

cdr3_aa: CASMRDISGYTF
cdr3_nt: TGTGCCAGCATGAGGGACATAAGTGGCTACACCTTC
d_call: NA
j_call: TRBJ1-2
v_call: TRBV28

cdr3_aa: CASRPPGQRGYTF
cdr3_nt: TGTGCCAGCAGGCCTCCGGGCCAACGGGGCTACACCTTC
d_call: NA
j_call: TRBJ1-2
v_call: TRBV28

cdr3_aa: CACTGDTVEAFF
cdr3_nt: TGTGCCTGCACGGGGGACACCGTTGAAGCTTTCTTT
d_call: NA
j_call: TRBJ1-1
v_call: TRBV2

cdr3_aa: CASSQVGYEQYF
cdr3_nt: TGCGCCAGCAGCCAAGTGGGCTACGAGCAGTACTTC
d_call: NA
j_call: TRBJ2-7
v_call: TRBV4-1

cdr3_aa: CASSVPTGATGELFF
cdr3_nt: TGCGCCAGCAGCGTTCCGACAGGGGCGACCGGGGAGCTGTTTTTT
d_call: TRBD1
j_call: TRBJ2-2
v_call: TRBV10-1

cdr3_aa: CASSKTGGGPEAFF
cdr3_nt: TGTGCCAGCAGCAAGACAGGCGGGGGACCTGAAGCTTTCTTT
d_call: NA
j_call: TRBJ1-1
v_call: TRBV9

cdr3_aa: CATSSRGRGEAFF
cdr3_nt: TGTGCCACCAGCAGCAGGGGGCGAGGTGAAGCTTTCTTT
d_call: TRBD1
j_call: TRBJ1-1
v_call: TRBV15

cdr3_aa: CASSLWGNTEAFF
cdr3_nt: TGTGCCAGCAGCCTCTGGGGGAACACTGAAGCTTTCTTT
d_call: NA
j_call: TRBJ1-1
v_call: TRBV7-3

cdr3_aa: CASSPSGGARNEQFF
cdr3_nt: TGTGCCAGCAGCCCTAGCGGGGGGGCCCGGAATGAGCAGTTCTTC
d_call: TRBD2
j_call: TRBJ2-1
v_call: TRBV11-3

cdr3_aa: CASSRQGSSYEQYF
cdr3_nt: TGTGCCAGCAGTAGACAGGGAAGCTCCTACGAGCAGTACTTC
d_call: TRBD1
j_call: TRBJ2-7
v_call: TRBV7-9

cdr3_aa: CASSLQSDTGELFF
cdr3_nt: TGTGCCAGCAGCTTACAGTCGGACACCGGGGAGCTGTTTTTT
d_call: NA
j_call: TRBJ2-2
v_call: TRBV11-3

cdr3_aa: CAISESPLLGGEQYF
cdr3_nt: TGTGCCATCAGTGAGTCGCCACTCCTGGGGGGCGAGCAGTACTTC
d_call: NA
j_call: TRBJ2-7
v_call: TRBV10-3

cdr3_aa: CASTTGTGAYNEQFF
cdr3_nt: TGTGCCAGTACCACCGGGACAGGGGCCTACAATGAGCAGTTCTTC
d_call: TRBD1
j_call: TRBJ2-1
v_call: TRBV19

cdr3_aa: CATSDDYGRGGPQYF
cdr3_nt: TGTGCCACCAGTGACGACTACGGGCGCGGGGGACCGCAGTATTTT
d_call: TRBD2
j_call: TRBJ2-3
v_call: TRBV24-1

cdr3_aa: CASSFRLGGELFF
cdr3_nt: TGTGCCAGCAGTTTCCGTCTTGGGGGGGAGCTGTTTTTT
d_call: NA
j_call: TRBJ2-2
v_call: TRBV12-3/TRBV12-4

cdr3_aa: CASSVGADYSNQPQHF
cdr3_nt: TGTGCCAGCAGCGTAGGGGCGGACTATAGCAATCAGCCCCAGCATTTT
d_call: NA
j_call: TRBJ1-5
v_call: TRBV9

cdr3_aa: CASSQTSGTGSYGYTF
cdr3_nt: TGTGCCAGCAGCCAAACCTCCGGGACAGGGAGCTATGGCTACACCTTC
d_call: TRBD1
j_call: TRBJ1-2
v_call: TRBV7-2

cdr3_aa: CASSVAGSGYTF
cdr3_nt: TGTGCCAGCAGCGTAGCAGGGTCTGGCTACACCTTC
d_call: NA
j_call: TRBJ1-2
v_call: TRBV9

cdr3_aa: CASSLGRGGNTEAFF
cdr3_nt: TGTGCCAGCAGCTTAGGTAGGGGCGGGAACACTGAAGCTTTCTTT
d_call: NA
j_call: TRBJ1-1
v_call: TRBV11-2

cdr3_aa: CASSEYRGVSYEQYF
cdr3_nt: TGTGCCAGCAGTGAATACCGGGGCGTGAGCTACGAGCAGTACTTC
d_call: NA
j_call: TRBJ2-7
v_call: TRBV6-1

cdr3_aa: CASSEQGKRNQPQHF
cdr3_nt: TGTGCCAGCAGCGAACAGGGGAAACGCAATCAGCCCCAGCATTTT
d_call: TRBD1
j_call: TRBJ1-5
v_call: TRBV5-4

cdr3_aa: CASSQVKGVNEQFF
cdr3_nt: TGCGCCAGCAGCCAAGTAAAAGGGGTGAATGAGCAGTTCTTC
d_call: NA
j_call: TRBJ2-1
v_call: TRBV4-1

cdr3_aa: CASSLEWGSSYNEQFF
cdr3_nt: TGTGCCAGCAGCTTGGAGTGGGGGAGCTCCTACAATGAGCAGTTCTTC
d_call: NA
j_call: TRBJ2-1
v_call: TRBV5-5

cdr3_aa: CASSLAVGGAEAFF
cdr3_nt: TGTGCCAGCAGCTTAGCGGTGGGGGGGGCGGAGGCTTTCTTT
d_call: NA
j_call: TRBJ1-1
v_call: TRBV7-2

cdr3_aa: CASKLPGGYTEAFF
cdr3_nt: TGTGCCAGCAAGCTCCCCGGGGGGTACACTGAAGCTTTCTTT
d_call: NA
j_call: TRBJ1-1
v_call: TRBV14

cdr3_aa: CASSLAWAGGPTGELFF
cdr3_nt: TGTGCCAGCAGCTTGGCCTGGGCGGGGGGCCCCACCGGGGAGCTGTTTTTT
d_call: TRBD2
j_call: TRBJ2-2
v_call: TRBV5-8

cdr3_aa: CATSDDGTGQETQYF
cdr3_nt: TGTGCCACCAGTGATGACGGGACAGGGCAAGAGACCCAGTACTTC
d_call: TRBD1
j_call: TRBJ2-5
v_call: TRBV24-1

cdr3_aa: CASSGPGREKLFF
cdr3_nt: TGCGCCAGCAGTGGTCCGGGGAGAGAAAAACTGTTTTTT
d_call: NA
j_call: TRBJ1-4
v_call: TRBV4-1

cdr3_aa: CASSLLLQSNEKLFF
cdr3_nt: TGTGCCAGCAGCTTATTGTTACAGTCTAATGAAAAACTGTTTTTT
d_call: NA
j_call: TRBJ1-4
v_call: TRBV7-9

cdr3_aa: CASSPNPGYNEQFF
cdr3_nt: TGTGCCAGCAGCCCTAATCCAGGGTACAATGAGCAGTTCTTC
d_call: NA
j_call: TRBJ2-1
v_call: TRBV7-8

cdr3_aa: CASGRDRARRSNYGYTF
cdr3_nt: TGTGCCAGCGGAAGGGACAGGGCAAGGAGGTCTAACTATGGCTACACCTTC
d_call: TRBD1
j_call: TRBJ1-2
v_call: TRBV7-9

cdr3_aa: CASSLWSKNTEAFF
cdr3_nt: TGCGCCAGCAGCTTGTGGTCAAAAAACACTGAAGCTTTCTTT
d_call: NA
j_call: TRBJ1-1
v_call: TRBV5-1

cdr3_aa: CASSYARGNQPQHF
cdr3_nt: TGTGCCAGCAGTTACGCTAGGGGCAATCAGCCCCAGCATTTT
d_call: NA
j_call: TRBJ1-5
v_call: TRBV6-6

cdr3_aa: CASSQGREGQPQHF
cdr3_nt: TGTGCCAGCAGCCAAGGCAGGGAGGGCCAGCCCCAGCATTTT
d_call: NA
j_call: TRBJ1-5
v_call: TRBV3-1/TRBV3-2

cdr3_aa: CASSLTVLNGYTF
cdr3_nt: TGTGCCAGCAGTCTGACAGTTCTAAATGGCTACACCTTC
d_call: NA
j_call: TRBJ1-2
v_call: TRBV6-5

cdr3_aa: CATTPSSGNTIYF
cdr3_nt: TGTGCCACCACTCCTAGCTCTGGAAACACCATATATTTT
d_call: NA
j_call: TRBJ1-3
v_call: TRBV28

cdr3_aa: CATSRRRNNQPQHF
cdr3_nt: TGTGCCACCAGCAGAAGACGGAACAATCAGCCCCAGCATTTT
d_call: NA
j_call: TRBJ1-5
v_call: TRBV15

cdr3_aa: CASSFLDVLGNEQFF
cdr3_nt: TGTGCCAGCAGCTTCTTGGACGTCCTTGGGAATGAGCAGTTCTTC
d_call: NA
j_call: TRBJ2-1
v_call: TRBV7-2